These 23 T cell receptor beta chains were sequenced from one sample in a study of blood T cell repertoires in COVID-19. The data were produced by immunoSEQ multiplex PCR, yet TCRdb's version contains in-frame clones alone and is incomplete. The sample includes fewer than 350,000 clones, 85% seen only once; the top ten take over 1.5%. The sequenced sample consisted of PBMCs or T cells enriched from blood (not recorded which). Receptor source: a woman aged 25 to 39 who had been exposed to COVID-19.

For this clone: This specimen includes other DNA sequences encoding the same CDR3. The chain couples TRBV6-4 to TRBJ1-5; D may be TRBD1 (5 bases). This CDR3 has 13 amino acids. CDR1 and CDR2 from the germline V gene are MRHNA and SNTAGT. V was cut by 6 bases and J by 6 bases, with 12 bases left in between. This chain's CDR3 is CASRGGTGQPQHF. The CDR3 DNA is TGTGCCAGCAGGGGGGGGACCGGTCAGCCCCAGCATTTT.

The chain employs TRBV6-4 and TRBJ2-3; unclear D gene. The V end was cut by 0 bases, the J end by 2 bases, with 3 bases between. The CDR3 totals 13 residues. Germline values: CDR1 MRHNA, CDR2 SNTAGT. The CDR3 loop reads CASSDSYTDTQYF. CDR3 nucleotide sequence: TGTGCCAGCAGTGACTCTTACACAGATACGCAGTATTTT.

The chain carries TRBV27 and TRBJ1-2; TRBD1 is a possible D gene (5 bases). This CDR3 comprises 14 residues. The V gene's germline CDR1 is MNHEY and CDR2 SMNVEV (reference sequence). Trimming took 7 bases from V and 4 from J, leaving 16 bases between them. The DNA of the CDR3 is TGTGCCAGCACCCCAGGAGGGAGGGGCTATGGCTACACCTTC. Translating gives CASTPGGRGYGYTF.

This chain links TRBV10-2 with TRBJ2-3; 11 nucleotides agree with TRBD2. Germline V gene sequence: CDR1 WSHSY, CDR2 SAAADI. The CDR3 loop spans 15 amino acids. Trimming removed 4 bases from V and 5 bases from J; junction bases left unmatched: 5. The CDR3 is CASSGPGLAEDTQYF. DNA for the CDR3: TGCGCCAGCAGTGGCCCGGGACTAGCGGAAGATACGCAGTATTTT.

The chain is built from TRBV19 and TRBJ1-5, with TRBD1 matching 8 bases. The V gene end was trimmed by 5 bases and the J gene end by 0 bases; junction bases not matched to a gene: 15. This CDR3 spans 19 amino acids. Germline CDR1 reads LNHDA; CDR2 reads SQIVND (reference sequence). CDR3 DNA sequence: TGTGCCAGTAGTTCAAACACCAGGGGGCGGGGGTATAGCAATCAGCCCCAGCATTTT. It translates to CASSSNTRGRGYSNQPQHF.

V usage is TRBV15 and J usage is TRBJ2-2; 9 positions match TRBD1. Germline CDR1 is LNHNV and CDR2 is YYDKDF (reference sequence). The CDR3 consists of 22 residues. J gave up 6 bases and V 6 bases, and 29 bases lay outside the gene matches. This CDR3 is CATRRLGFPGQGRSYGAGELFF. The CDR3 DNA reads TGTGCCACCAGACGGTTGGGGTTTCCGGGACAGGGACGAAGTTATGGTGCCGGGGAGCTGTTTTTT.

The chain joins TRBV19 to TRBJ1-1; D gene uncertain. The V gene lost 1 base and the J gene lost 7 bases, with 13 bases spanning the gap. The CDR3 spans 14 residues. CDR1 is LNHDA and CDR2 is SQIVND in the germline V gene (reference sequence). The CDR3 nucleotides read TGTGCCAGTAGTATAGGAGGAGGGAAGGGTGAAGCTTTCTTT. This encodes CASSIGGGKGEAFF.

The J gene is TRBJ2-1, the V gene TRBV2, with TRBD2 matching 13 bases. The CDR3 totals 16 residues. In germline, CDR1 is SNHLY, CDR2 FYNNEI. J lost 6 bases, V lost 8 bases, and 10 bases had no gene match. The CDR3 DNA reads TGTGCCAGCCAACTACTAGCGGGAGGGACAATCAATGAGCAGTTCTTC. Protein product: CASQLLAGGTINEQFF.

The rearrangement uses TRBV11-2 and TRBJ2-5, with D perhaps TRBD2 (6 bases). The CDR3 totals 15 residues. Trimming took 4 bases from V and 5 from J, leaving 17 bases between them. Germline values: CDR1 SGHAT, CDR2 FQNNGV. The CDR3 nucleotides read TGTGCCAGCAGCTCCGGGGCGGAGGGTGGGGAGACCCAGTACTTC. Protein product: CASSSGAEGGETQYF. Full variable domain (rest looked up from reference TRBV11-2 and TRBJ2-5): EAGVAQSPRYKIIEKRQSVAFWCNPISGHATLYWYQQILGQGPKLLIQFQNNGVVDDSQLPKDRFSAERLKGVDSTLKIQPAKLEDSAVYLCASSSGAEGGETQYFGPGTRLLVL.

This chain joins TRBV12-1 and TRBJ1-2; the tabulated D call, TRBD1, remains unverified against the DNA. TRBV12-1 is assigned pseudogene status. This CDR3 comprises 17 residues. The CDR3 sequence is CASSSRDRELVVYGYTF. The CDR3, as DNA: TGTGCCAGCAGCTCCCGGGACAGGGAGCTAGTAGTGTATGGCTACACCTTC.

The rearrangement links TRBV18 to TRBJ2-1, with a tentative D call TRBD2 (6 bases). Germline CDR1 is KGHSH and CDR2 is LQKENI. V was trimmed by 0 bases and J by 9 bases, leaving 15 bases between them. The CDR3 spans 15 residues. CDR3 amino acids: CASSPPVGGLVEQFF. CDR3 coding DNA: TGTGCCAGCTCACCACCGGTGGGAGGTTTAGTTGAGCAGTTCTTC.

This chain links TRBV5-1 with TRBJ1-3; weak D call: TRBD1 (5 bases). V lost 3 bases, J lost 5 bases, and 12 bases lay in between. Germline V gene data show CDR1 as SGHRS and CDR2 as YFSETQ. The CDR3 loop spans 14 amino acids. CDR3 loop: CASSSGGVRNTIYF. DNA for the CDR3: TGCGCCAGCAGCTCGGGGGGAGTGAGAAACACCATATATTTT.

This chain links TRBV28 with TRBJ2-5, with 7 bases that match TRBD1. CDR3 length: 12 residues. J lost 1 base, V lost 9 bases, and 2 bases had no gene match. Germline V lookup: CDR1 MDHEN, CDR2 SYDVKM. The CDR3 protein is CASGTAQETQYF. The DNA for the CDR3 is TGTGCCAGTGGGACAGCCCAAGAGACCCAGTACTTC.

V and J are TRBV11-2 and TRBJ2-5, with TRBD2 matching over 14 bases. CDR1 and CDR2 (germline): SGHAT, FQNNGV. The CDR3 totals 14 residues. V lost 5 bases to trimming and J lost 4 bases; unmatched junction nucleotides: 0. The CDR3 sequence: CASSGLAGGETQYF. The CDR3 bases are TGTGCCAGCAGCGGACTAGCGGGAGGAGAGACCCAGTACTTC.

The chain links TRBV2 to TRBJ1-4; possibly TRBD1 for D (5 bases). This CDR3 has 15 residues. V was clipped by 2 bases and J by 3 bases, with 10 bases between them. CDR1 and CDR2 from the germline V gene are SNHLY and FYNNEI. The CDR3 region has the DNA TGTGCCAGCAGTGAAAGCAGGGTTGCTAATGAAAAACTGTTTTTT. Translation: CASSESRVANEKLFF.

The J gene is TRBJ1-3, the V gene TRBV4-1; D may be TRBD1 (5 bases). Trimming shortened V by 3 bases and J by 0 bases, and 9 bases separated the two germline ends. Germline assignment: CDR1 MGHRA and CDR2 YSYEKL. This CDR3 region has 15 residues. CDR3 residues: CASSHAGGSGNTIYF. The CDR3 coding sequence is TGCGCCAGCAGCCATGCCGGGGGCTCTGGAAACACCATATATTTT.

The rearrangement links TRBV9 to TRBJ2-7, with a tentative D call TRBD1 (6 bases). V lost 1 base and J lost 3, with 11 bases in between. The CDR3 sequence is 14 residues long. Germline loops: CDR1 SGDLS, CDR2 YYNGEE. This chain's CDR3 is CASSVSTGNYEQYF. The DNA of the CDR3 is TGTGCCAGCAGCGTATCAACAGGGAACTACGAGCAGTACTTC.

This chain uses TRBV5-1 with TRBJ2-3; D is undetermined. CDR1 SGHRS and CDR2 YFSETQ come from the germline V gene. The CDR3 extends over 16 amino acids. V was shortened by 0 bases and J by 0 bases, with 11 bases between the two germline ends. In DNA, the CDR3 is TGCGCCAGCAGCTTGGCAAGTGGCCCTAGCACAGATACGCAGTATTTT. This translates into CASSLASGPSTDTQYF. Combining the CDR3 with reference TRBV5-1 and TRBJ2-3 gives the whole variable domain KAGVTQTPRYLIKTRGQQVTLSCSPISGHRSVSWYQQTPGQGLQFLFEYFSETQRNKGNFPGRFSGRQFSNSRSEMNVSTLELGDSALYLCASSLASGPSTDTQYFGPGTRLTVL.

The V and J genes are TRBV30 and TRBJ1-6; 9 bases are shared with TRBD1. CDR3 length: 14 residues. Trimming took 0 bases from V and 9 from J; bases not matched to a gene: 3. Per germline, CDR1 GTSNPN and CDR2 SVGIG (reference sequence). The CDR3 coding sequence is TGTGCCTGGAGTGTGGGGACAGGGCGTTCACCCCTCCACTTT. Translated, it gives CAWSVGTGRSPLHF.

The rearrangement links TRBV11-2 to TRBJ1-6; no clear D. The germline CDR1 and CDR2 sequences are SGHAT and FQNNGV. V was cut by 0 bases and J by 9 bases, with 6 bases left in between. The CDR3 totals 13 residues. The CDR3 spells CASSLEPGSPLHF. Here the CDR3 DNA reads TGTGCCAGCAGCTTAGAGCCGGGTTCACCCCTCCACTTT.

The rearrangement links TRBV15 to TRBJ1-3; D ambiguous. There are 18 residues in the CDR3. V lost 1 base, J lost 0 bases, and 16 bases lay in between. The germline gives CDR1 LNHNV, CDR2 YYDKDF (reference sequence). CDR3 residues: CATSRANRRRVSGNTIYF. The CDR3 coding sequence is TGTGCCACCAGCAGAGCTAATCGACGGAGGGTCTCTGGAAACACCATATATTTT.

The chain joins TRBV5-1 to TRBJ2-1; a possible D gene is TRBD1 (5 bases). Germline-derived CDR1 and CDR2 are SGHRS and YFSETQ. V lost 3 bases and J lost 13, with 11 bases in between. This CDR3 region has 11 residues. CDR3 nucleotides: TGCGCCAGCAGCTCAGGGATCCTTCAGTTCTTC. It specifies CASSSGILQFF.

The chain has TRBV19 and TRBJ1-5; a possible D gene is TRBD1 (5 bases). CDR1 is LNHDA, CDR2 SQIVND, per germline (reference sequence). Between the trimmed V and J ends, which lost 3 bases and 4 bases, there was a span of 13 bases. The length of the CDR3 is 15 residues. In DNA form, the CDR3 reads TGTGCCAGTAGTATGAAGTGGGGGGAAAATCAGCCCCAGCATTTT. As protein: CASSMKWGENQPQHF.